This passage covers 17 T cell receptor beta chains from one sample sequenced in a study of response to subunit inactivated influenza vaccine. TCRdb re-called the RT-PCR reads through MiXCR, storing one row per CDR3 protein. The sample includes approximately 570,000 distinct CDR3 sequences, about 8% seen only once; the top ten take 10% to 15%. The sample in question was PBMCs from blood, obtained about 24 months after vaccination. The origin of the receptors is a man aged 50-75 years who received an inactivated influenza vaccine.

This clonotype occurred many times. V gene TRBV18 combines with J gene TRBJ2-1; 7 bases are shared with TRBD2. The germline CDR1 and CDR2 sequences are KGHSH and LQKENI. The CDR3 is made up of 12 amino acids. V trimming: 4 bases; J trimming: 8 bases; junction bases outside the gene matches: 2. The chain's CDR3 is CASSRTRDEQFF. The CDR3 DNA is TGTGCCAGCTCACGGACTAGGGATGAGCAGTTCTTC. The full variable domain, completed using reference TRBV18 and TRBJ2-1, is NAGVMQNPRHLVRRRGQEARLRCSPMKGHSHVYWYRQLPEEGLKFMVYLQKENIIDESGMPKERFSAEFPKEGPSILRIQQVVRGDSAAYFCASSRTRDEQFFGPGTRLTVL.

The rearrangement links TRBV11-1 to TRBJ2-7, with D perhaps assigned TRBD1 or TRBD2 (8 bases each). V was shortened by 5 bases and J by 6 bases, with 29 bases between the two germline ends. The CDR3 runs to 18 residues. Germline lookup yields CDR1 SGHAT and CDR2 FQDESV (reference sequence). In DNA, the CDR3 is TGTGCCAGCAGCCTATCCTCCGGCGGGGGGACAGGCTCTCTCGAGCAGTACTTC. Protein product: CASSLSSGGGTGSLEQYF.

In this sample, this clonotype turned up a few times. The V call is TRBV12-3 or TRBV12-4, the J call TRBJ1-5; 7 bases align to TRBD1. The CDR3 is 15 amino acids. V gave up 0 bases and J gave up 6 bases; unmatched junction bases: 5. CDR3 sequence (DNA): TGTGCCAGCAGTTTAGCGACAGGGAGGCGTCAGCCCCAGCATTTT. It encodes CASSLATGRRQPQHF.

This chain connects TRBV28 to TRBJ2-7, with 9 bases that match TRBD1. The CDR3 spans 15 residues. CDR1 and CDR2 from the germline V gene are MDHEN and SYDVKM. Trimming at V came to 1 base and at J to 6 bases, leaving 7 bases not matched to a gene. The CDR3 bases are TGTGCCAGCAGTTTATTTTCCGGGACAGGGCTCGAGCAGTACTTC. Protein: CASSLFSGTGLEQYF.

This chain joins TRBV9 and TRBJ2-7; maybe TRBD2 (7 bases). CDR1 and CDR2 from the germline V gene are SGDLS and YYNGEE. CDR3 length: 15 residues. The V and J ends lost 0 bases and 2 bases respectively, with 12 bases between them. The CDR3 sequence is CASSVGGGVTYEQYF. CDR3 sequence (DNA): TGTGCCAGCAGCGTAGGAGGGGGGGTAACCTACGAGCAGTACTTC. Filled out from reference TRBV9 and TRBJ2-7, the complete variable domain reads DSGVTQTPKHLITATGQRVTLRCSPRSGDLSVYWYQQSLDQGLQFLIQYYNGEERAKGNILERFSAQQFPDLHSELNLSSLELGDSALYFCASSVGGGVTYEQYFGPGTRLTVT.

This clonotype was counted many times. V is TRBV2 and J is TRBJ2-3; D perhaps matches TRBD1 (6 bases). This CDR3 has 14 amino acids. V was trimmed by 3 bases and J by 6 bases, leaving 13 bases between them. Germline-derived CDR1 and CDR2 are SNHLY and FYNNEI. CDR3 sequence (DNA): TGTGCCAGCAGTGATGTGGGGGCGTCTGATACGCAGTATTTT. It specifies CASSDVGASDTQYF.

The CDR3 sequence: CASSLEQGRGDTEAFF. In DNA form, the CDR3 reads TGTGCCAGCAGCTTAGAGCAGGGGCGCGGTGACACTGAAGCTTTCTTT. The chain is built from TRBV7-2 and TRBJ1-1, with TRBD1 as a possible D gene (6 bases). V lost 1 base to trimming and J lost 3 bases, with 15 bases between them. Looked up from germline, CDR1 is SGHTA and CDR2 is FQGNSA. The CDR3 sequence is 16 residues long. Based on the CDR3 plus reference TRBV7-2 and TRBJ1-1, the full variable domain is GAGVSQSPSNKVTEKGKDVELRCDPISGHTALYWYRQSLGQGLEFLIYFQGNSAPDKSGLPSDRFSAERTGGSVSTLTIQRTQQEDSAVYLCASSLEQGRGDTEAFFGQGTRLTVV.

This clonotype was seen only a few times. This rearrangement joins TRBV20-1 to TRBJ2-6, with D perhaps matching TRBD2 (6 bases). The CDR3 runs 15 residues. Germline-derived CDR1 and CDR2 are DFQATT and SNEGSKA (reference sequence). Trimming pared 1 base from V and 10 bases from J, leaving 17 bases between. CDR3 bases: TGCAGTGCTAGAGCCCTCACGGGAGAACCTAACGTCCTGACTTTC. Residues: CSARALTGEPNVLTF.

This clonotype turned up a few times. The V call is TRBV18, the J call TRBJ2-7; 7 bases align to TRBD1. Germline V gene lookup returns CDR1 KGHSH and CDR2 LQKENI. The junction had 7 bases not matched to a gene; V was cut back by 6 bases and J by 2 bases. This CDR3 spans 14 amino acids. This CDR3 reads CASSERTGTYEQYF. The CDR3 DNA sequence: TGTGCCAGCTCGGAAAGGACAGGAACCTACGAGCAGTACTTC.

The V call is TRBV12-3 or TRBV12-4, the J call TRBJ1-1; TRBD1 aligns across 7 bases. V lost 4 bases and J lost 0; bases outside the gene matches: 5. The CDR3 runs 15 residues. The CDR3 bases are TGTGCCAGCAGTTCCTCGGGACAGCTGAACACTGAAGCTTTCTTT. Amino acids: CASSSSGQLNTEAFF.

This clonotype appeared many times. The chain has TRBV7-2 and TRBJ2-2; no clear D. CDR1 and CDR2 (germline): SGHTA, FQGNSA. The length of the CDR3 is 14 residues. The V end lost 5 bases, the J end lost 6 bases, and 13 bases lay between the germline ends. The CDR3 sequence is CASSPNLSPGELFF. The CDR3 DNA reads as TGTGCCAGCAGCCCAAACCTAAGCCCCGGGGAGCTGTTTTTT.

The sample holds a few counts of this clonotype. The chain employs TRBV29-1 and TRBJ1-2; TRBD1 is a possible D gene (6 bases). The CDR3 has 13 amino acids. The V end lost 7 bases, the J end lost 8 bases, and 20 bases lay between the germline ends. Germline CDR1 is SQVTM and CDR2 is ANQGSEA. DNA of the CDR3: TGCAGCGGTGGGGACAATCCCTCGGGGGGCTACACCTTC. This gives the protein CSGGDNPSGGYTF.

This clonotype was seen ten or more times. The germline gene is not matched at one end of the junction; a read error may be the cause. This chain connects TRBV6-1 to TRBJ2-2, with D perhaps TRBD1 or TRBD2 (5 bases each). CDR3 length: 14 amino acids. Per germline, CDR1 MNHNS and CDR2 SASEGT. The CDR3 bases are TGCGCCAGCAGTGAACGGGGCGACACCGGGGAGCTGTTTTTT. Translating it yields CASSERGDTGELFF.

This clonotype was seen a few times. The rearrangement links TRBV6-6 to TRBJ1-2; the match to TRBD1 covers 9 bases. This CDR3 comprises 13 residues. CDR1 is MNHNY and CDR2 is SVGAGI in the germline V gene (reference sequence). Trimming at V came to 7 bases and at J to 6 bases, leaving 6 bases not matched to a gene. The CDR3 sequence is CASTYRGLHGYTF. The DNA for the CDR3 is TGTGCCAGCACCTACAGGGGGCTCCATGGCTACACCTTC.

This clonotype was detected many times. The chain recombines TRBV28 with TRBJ2-4, with TRBD2 identical over 7 bases. Germline loops: CDR1 MDHEN, CDR2 SYDVKM. This CDR3 has 20 amino acids. V trimming: 4 bases; J trimming: 1 base; junction bases outside the gene matches: 19. CDR3: CASSSWEMRLAGEAKNIQYF. The CDR3 nucleotides read TGTGCCAGCAGTTCTTGGGAGATGCGATTAGCGGGTGAGGCCAAAAACATTCAGTACTTC.

This clonotype was detected a few times. This rearrangement joins TRBV5-1 to TRBJ1-2, with unresolved D. V was clipped by 0 bases and J by 4 bases, with 10 bases between them. CDR1 is SGHRS, CDR2 YFSETQ, per germline. This CDR3 comprises 14 residues. Here the CDR3 reads CASSLDGRSYGYTF. The CDR3 DNA sequence: TGCGCCAGCAGCTTGGATGGACGGAGCTATGGCTACACCTTC.

This clonotype was counted many times. The chain joins TRBV20-1 to TRBJ2-5; tentative D call: TRBD2 (6 bases). The germline V gene has CDR1 DFQATT and CDR2 SNEGSKA (reference sequence). Trimming removed 1 base at V and 2 bases at J, with 11 bases between. This CDR3 region has 14 residues. CDR3 amino acids: CSARVAGLQETQYF. CDR3 DNA: TGCAGTGCTAGAGTTGCGGGGCTACAAGAGACCCAGTACTTC.